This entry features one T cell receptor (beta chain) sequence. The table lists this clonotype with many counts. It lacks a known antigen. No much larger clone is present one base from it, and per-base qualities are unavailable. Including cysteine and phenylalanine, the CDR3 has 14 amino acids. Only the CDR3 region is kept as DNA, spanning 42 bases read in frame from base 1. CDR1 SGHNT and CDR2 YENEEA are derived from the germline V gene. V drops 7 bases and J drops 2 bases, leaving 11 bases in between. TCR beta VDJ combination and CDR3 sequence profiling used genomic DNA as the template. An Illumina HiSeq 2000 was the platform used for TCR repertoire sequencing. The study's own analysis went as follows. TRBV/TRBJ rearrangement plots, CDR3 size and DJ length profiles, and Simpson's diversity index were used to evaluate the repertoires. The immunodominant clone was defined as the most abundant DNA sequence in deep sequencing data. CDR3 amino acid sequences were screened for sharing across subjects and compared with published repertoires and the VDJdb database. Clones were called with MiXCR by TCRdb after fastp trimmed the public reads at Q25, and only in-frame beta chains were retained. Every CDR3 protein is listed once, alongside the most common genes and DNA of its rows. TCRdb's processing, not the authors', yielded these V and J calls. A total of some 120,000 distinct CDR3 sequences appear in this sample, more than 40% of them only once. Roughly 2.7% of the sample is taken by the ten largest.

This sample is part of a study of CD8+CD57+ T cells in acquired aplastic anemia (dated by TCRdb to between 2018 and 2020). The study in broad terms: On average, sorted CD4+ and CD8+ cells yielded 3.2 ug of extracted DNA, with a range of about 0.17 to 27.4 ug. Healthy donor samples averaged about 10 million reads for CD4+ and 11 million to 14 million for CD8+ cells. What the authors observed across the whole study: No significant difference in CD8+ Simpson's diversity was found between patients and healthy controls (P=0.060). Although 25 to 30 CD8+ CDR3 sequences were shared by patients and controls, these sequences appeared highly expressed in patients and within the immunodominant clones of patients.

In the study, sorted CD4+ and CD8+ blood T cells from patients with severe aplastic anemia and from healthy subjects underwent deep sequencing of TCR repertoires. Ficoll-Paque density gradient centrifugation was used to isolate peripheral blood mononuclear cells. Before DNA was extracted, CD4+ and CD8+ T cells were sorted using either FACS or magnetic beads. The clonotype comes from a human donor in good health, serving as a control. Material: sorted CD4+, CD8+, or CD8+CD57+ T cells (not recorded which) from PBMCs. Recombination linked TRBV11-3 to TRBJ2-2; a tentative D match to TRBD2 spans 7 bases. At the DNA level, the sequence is TGTGCCAGCAAGGCGGGGGCCAACACCGGGGAGCTGTTTTTT. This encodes CASKAGANTGELFF.